The rows below give T cell receptor beta chains drawn from one sample of a study of blood T cell repertoires in COVID-19. This table comes from immunoSEQ multiplex PCR, and its TCRdb copy is limited to in-frame clones, with some not included. This table holds more than 150,000 clones, approximately 86% found once. The material sequenced was peripheral blood. The receptor source for this set is a man between 60 and 75 years old with COVID-19, enrolled during active disease. CDR3s include the opening cysteine and the closing phenylalanine or tryptophan. Fields, in order: J gene, V gene, D gene, clone size, CDR3 DNA, CDR3 protein. A D gene is named only where the DNA matches it firmly. Clone sizes are given selectively: once, few, many, or a class where the clone is expanded.

J gene: TRBJ1-1
V gene: TRBV14
D gene: TRBD1
clone size: .
CDR3 DNA: TGTGCCAGCAGCCAAACTGACAGGGGCACTGAAGCTTTCTTT
CDR3 protein: CASSQTDRGTEAFF

J gene: TRBJ1-4
V gene: TRBV5-4
D gene: .
clone size: .
CDR3 DNA: TGTGCCAGCAGCTTGGGGGCCCAAGGTCCCAATGAAAAACTGTTTTTT
CDR3 protein: CASSLGAQGPNEKLFF

J gene: TRBJ1-6
V gene: TRBV27
D gene: .
clone size: .
CDR3 DNA: TGTGCCAGCAGCGAAATGAAAACTGACAGGAAAAATTCACCCCTCCACTTT
CDR3 protein: CASSEMKTDRKNSPLHF

J gene: TRBJ2-5
V gene: TRBV21-1
D gene: .
clone size: .
CDR3 DNA: TGTGCCAGCAGCAAGTCCACCAACAGGGGATCAGACGAGACCCAGTACTTC
CDR3 protein: CASSKSTNRGSDETQYF

J gene: TRBJ1-5
V gene: TRBV3-1/TRBV3-2
D gene: .
clone size: .
CDR3 DNA: TGTGCCAGCAGCCAAGGGACAGCCCCGAGCAATCAGCCCCAGCATTTT
CDR3 protein: CASSQGTAPSNQPQHF

J gene: TRBJ1-6
V gene: TRBV19
D gene: TRBD1
clone size: once
CDR3 DNA: TGTGCCAGTAAGAGACAGGGGGCGGATTCACCCCTCCACTTT
CDR3 protein: CASKRQGADSPLHF

J gene: TRBJ2-5
V gene: TRBV6-6
D gene: .
clone size: .
CDR3 DNA: TGTGCCAGCAGTCGGGACTGGGGAGAGACCCAGTACTTC
CDR3 protein: CASSRDWGETQYF

J gene: TRBJ1-1
V gene: TRBV12-3/TRBV12-4
D gene: .
clone size: .
CDR3 DNA: TGTGCCAGCAGCCCACAGAGGAACACTGAAGCTTTCTTT
CDR3 protein: CASSPQRNTEAFF

J gene: TRBJ1-1
V gene: TRBV27
D gene: .
clone size: once
CDR3 DNA: TGTGCCAGCAGTTCCCCCTTCGACCCGAGGACTGAAGCTTTCTTT
CDR3 protein: CASSSPFDPRTEAFF

J gene: TRBJ2-7
V gene: TRBV13
D gene: .
clone size: .
CDR3 DNA: TGTGCCAGCAGCCTCACTTACGAGCAGTACTTC
CDR3 protein: CASSLTYEQYF

J gene: TRBJ2-5
V gene: TRBV19
D gene: .
clone size: once
CDR3 DNA: TGTGCCAGTTCAGAGGGTTTCGGGGTGGCAGAGACCCAGTACTTC
CDR3 protein: CASSEGFGVAETQYF

J gene: TRBJ1-3
V gene: TRBV6-5
D gene: .
clone size: .
CDR3 DNA: TGTGCCAGCAGCTACAGAGCTGGAAACACCATATATTTT
CDR3 protein: CASSYRAGNTIYF

J gene: TRBJ2-7
V gene: TRBV11-3
D gene: .
clone size: .
CDR3 DNA: TGTGCCAGCAGCAACCTATACGAGCAGTACTTC
CDR3 protein: CASSNLYEQYF

J gene: TRBJ2-3
V gene: TRBV11-2
D gene: TRBD2
clone size: .
CDR3 DNA: TGTGCCAGCAGCTCTTGGTCCGGTGCGGGGGACTTACGCACAGATACGCAGTATTTT
CDR3 protein: CASSSWSGAGDLRTDTQYF

J gene: TRBJ1-6
V gene: TRBV6-6
D gene: TRBD1
clone size: .
CDR3 DNA: TGTGCCAGCAGTGCAGGGACAGTCAGGAATTCACCCCTCCACTTT
CDR3 protein: CASSAGTVRNSPLHF

J gene: TRBJ1-2
V gene: TRBV6-2/TRBV6-3
D gene: TRBD1
clone size: .
CDR3 DNA: TGTGCCAGCAGTTCCTATACAGGGGTTACCCTATATGGCTACACCTTC
CDR3 protein: CASSSYTGVTLYGYTF

J gene: TRBJ2-5
V gene: TRBV14
D gene: .
clone size: .
CDR3 DNA: TGTGCCAGCAGCCAAAAACAGCGGGCCCAAGAGACCCAGTACTTC
CDR3 protein: CASSQKQRAQETQYF

J gene: TRBJ2-5
V gene: TRBV4-3
D gene: TRBD2
clone size: .
CDR3 DNA: TGCGCCAGCAGCCAAGATCTGGGAGGGTCGGAGACCCAGTACTTC
CDR3 protein: CASSQDLGGSETQYF

J gene: TRBJ1-3
V gene: TRBV11-2
D gene: .
clone size: .
CDR3 DNA: TGTGCCAGCAGCTCAGTAGCTGGCTCTGGAAACACCATATATTTT
CDR3 protein: CASSSVAGSGNTIYF

J gene: TRBJ2-2
V gene: TRBV11-2
D gene: TRBD1
clone size: few
CDR3 DNA: TGTGCCAGCAGCTTATTAAGGGGACAGGCCCGCCCCGGGGAGCTGTTTTTT
CDR3 protein: CASSLLRGQARPGELFF

J gene: TRBJ1-2
V gene: TRBV20-1
D gene: .
clone size: .
CDR3 DNA: TGCAGTGCTACAGGGGTGAGCTACACCTTC
CDR3 protein: CSATGVSYTF

J gene: TRBJ1-6
V gene: TRBV10-1
D gene: .
clone size: .
CDR3 DNA: TGCGCCAGCAGTGAGTCAGTACCACCATACTCCTCCTATAATTCACCCCTCCACTTT
CDR3 protein: CASSESVPPYSSYNSPLHF

J gene: TRBJ2-3
V gene: TRBV3-1/TRBV3-2
D gene: TRBD1
clone size: once
CDR3 DNA: TGTGCCAGCAGCCAAGGGATTCCCGGGACAGGTCGATTAGATACGCAGTATTTT
CDR3 protein: CASSQGIPGTGRLDTQYF

J gene: TRBJ2-3
V gene: TRBV24-1
D gene: TRBD2
clone size: .
CDR3 DNA: TGTGCCACCAGTGATCCGACTAGCGGGCGCGGAGATACGCAGTATTTT
CDR3 protein: CATSDPTSGRGDTQYF

J gene: TRBJ2-7
V gene: TRBV3-1/TRBV3-2
D gene: TRBD2
clone size: .
CDR3 DNA: TGTGCCAGCAGCCAAGACCGTCTAGCGGGGGACTACGAGCAGTACTTC
CDR3 protein: CASSQDRLAGDYEQYF

J gene: TRBJ2-7
V gene: TRBV7-9
D gene: TRBD1
clone size: .
CDR3 DNA: TGTGCCAGCAGCTTAGCGGGACAGGGGGACTACGAGCAGTACTTC
CDR3 protein: CASSLAGQGDYEQYF

J gene: TRBJ1-1
V gene: TRBV3-1/TRBV3-2
D gene: .
clone size: .
CDR3 DNA: TGTGCCAGCACCCCGCGGGGCAGGAACACTGAAGCTTTCTTT
CDR3 protein: CASTPRGRNTEAFF

J gene: TRBJ2-1
V gene: TRBV7-9
D gene: TRBD1
clone size: .
CDR3 DNA: TGTGCCAGCAGCCAAACGGGACAGAGTGGTTTCTGGGAGCAGTTCTTC
CDR3 protein: CASSQTGQSGFWEQFF

J gene: TRBJ1-5
V gene: TRBV30
D gene: .
clone size: few
CDR3 DNA: TGTGCCTGGAGTGAGACAAACGCCAATCAGCCCCAGCATTTT
CDR3 protein: CAWSETNANQPQHF